A selection of T cell receptor beta chains follows, all from one sample in a study of identical twins. Using its own MiXCR run on the 5' RACE reads, TCRdb lists one record per CDR3 protein. The sample records 700,000 to 950,000 distinct CDR3 sequences, roughly an eighth being singletons. The data were also submitted as part of a second study, on yellow fever vaccine responses in identical twins.

Material for sequencing was PBMCs. Receptor source: a woman aged 18-35 years in good health. Each CDR3 is given with its conserved first and last residue. A D gene is named only where the DNA matches it firmly. Clone size is stated in some rows and not others, as once, few, many or a class when expanded.

v_call: TRBV13
j_call: TRBJ1-1
d_call: -
clone_size: few
cdr3_nt: TGTGCCAGCAGCTCAGAACGGAGGAACACTGAAGCTTTCTTT
cdr3_aa: CASSSERRNTEAFF

v_call: TRBV5-1
j_call: TRBJ2-2
d_call: TRBD1
clone_size: few
cdr3_nt: TGCGCCAGCAGCTTGCCCGGGACAGGGAGGTCCGGGGAGCTGTTTTTT
cdr3_aa: CASSLPGTGRSGELFF

v_call: TRBV12-3/TRBV12-4
j_call: TRBJ1-6
d_call: -
clone_size: -
cdr3_nt: TGTGCCAGCAGTGTATCTGGGACTCAACAAACACGACCCCTCCACTTT
cdr3_aa: CASSVSGTQQTRPLHF

v_call: TRBV4-1
j_call: TRBJ1-1
d_call: TRBD1
clone_size: many
cdr3_nt: TGCGCCAGCAGCCGACCGGACAGGTCGGACACTGAAGCTTTCTTT
cdr3_aa: CASSRPDRSDTEAFF

v_call: TRBV14
j_call: TRBJ2-1
d_call: TRBD2
clone_size: -
cdr3_nt: TGTGCCAGCAGCCAAGGGCGGGGGGGCCCTCTCGAGCAGTTCTTC
cdr3_aa: CASSQGRGGPLEQFF

v_call: TRBV10-3
j_call: TRBJ1-1
d_call: TRBD1
clone_size: many
cdr3_nt: TGTGCCATCAGTGAGGGACAGGGGAAGAACGCTGAAGCTTTCTTT
cdr3_aa: CAISEGQGKNAEAFF

v_call: TRBV2
j_call: TRBJ2-1
d_call: TRBD2
clone_size: few
cdr3_nt: TGTGCCAGCAGAGGGGGACTAGTCAATGAGCAGTTCTTC
cdr3_aa: CASRGGLVNEQFF

v_call: TRBV19
j_call: TRBJ2-5
d_call: TRBD2
clone_size: -
cdr3_nt: TGTGCCAGTAGTATATGGGCGGGGGGCTTCCAAGAGACCCAGTACTTC
cdr3_aa: CASSIWAGGFQETQYF

v_call: TRBV24-1
j_call: TRBJ2-1
d_call: TRBD2
clone_size: -
cdr3_nt: TGTGCCACCAGTGATCTGACTAGCGGGGGGACGAACAATGAGCAGTTCTTC
cdr3_aa: CATSDLTSGGTNNEQFF

v_call: TRBV12-3/TRBV12-4
j_call: TRBJ2-1
d_call: TRBD2
clone_size: few
cdr3_nt: TGTGCCAGCAGTTTTTTGGGACTAGCGGAATCATACAATGAGCAGTTCTTC
cdr3_aa: CASSFLGLAESYNEQFF

v_call: TRBV12-3/TRBV12-4
j_call: TRBJ1-1
d_call: -
clone_size: -
cdr3_nt: TGTGCCACCTCACAGGGTTACACTGAAGCTTTCTTT
cdr3_aa: CATSQGYTEAFF

v_call: TRBV5-8
j_call: TRBJ2-5
d_call: TRBD1
clone_size: -
cdr3_nt: TGTGCCAGCAGCTTGGAAGGGACAGGGAAAGAGACCCAGTACTTC
cdr3_aa: CASSLEGTGKETQYF

v_call: TRBV12-3/TRBV12-4
j_call: TRBJ2-7
d_call: -
clone_size: -
cdr3_nt: TGTGCCAGCAGCCCCGGCAGGCTTAGCTCCTACGAGCAGTACTTC
cdr3_aa: CASSPGRLSSYEQYF

v_call: TRBV20-1
j_call: TRBJ2-4
d_call: -
clone_size: many
cdr3_nt: TGCAGTGCTAGAGAAGGACTAGCCAAAAACATTCAGTACTTC
cdr3_aa: CSAREGLAKNIQYF

v_call: TRBV7-2
j_call: TRBJ2-7
d_call: TRBD2
clone_size: -
cdr3_nt: TGTGCCAGCAGCTACGGACTAGCGGGAGCCTTCTCCTACGAGCAGTACTTC
cdr3_aa: CASSYGLAGAFSYEQYF

v_call: TRBV7-9
j_call: TRBJ2-1
d_call: -
clone_size: -
cdr3_nt: TGTGCCAGCAACCTCGGCTATGAGCACTTCTTC
cdr3_aa: CASNLGYEHFF

v_call: TRBV11-2
j_call: TRBJ2-1
d_call: -
clone_size: -
cdr3_nt: TGTGCCAGCAGTCTCGGGGCGGCCTCGGATGAGCAGTTCTTC
cdr3_aa: CASSLGAASDEQFF

v_call: TRBV2
j_call: TRBJ1-2
d_call: -
clone_size: -
cdr3_nt: TGTGCCAGCAGCGCCGGGACGGATAACTATGGCTACACCTTC
cdr3_aa: CASSAGTDNYGYTF

v_call: TRBV20-1
j_call: TRBJ2-7
d_call: TRBD2
clone_size: -
cdr3_nt: TGCAGTGCTAGTGCGCCGACTAGCGGGACCTACGAGCAGTACTTC
cdr3_aa: CSASAPTSGTYEQYF

v_call: TRBV7-9
j_call: TRBJ1-1
d_call: -
clone_size: many
cdr3_nt: TGTGCCAGCAGCTCACCCCGCACTGAAGCTTTCTTT
cdr3_aa: CASSSPRTEAFF

v_call: TRBV6-5
j_call: TRBJ1-5
d_call: TRBD1
clone_size: few
cdr3_nt: TGTGCCAGCAGTTTCAAACAGGGGATGGGGAATCAGCCCCAGCATTTT
cdr3_aa: CASSFKQGMGNQPQHF

v_call: TRBV3-1
j_call: TRBJ1-1
d_call: -
clone_size: -
cdr3_nt: TGTGCCAGCAGCCAAGATCCAGGACAGTTTTCCACTGAAGCTTTCTTT
cdr3_aa: CASSQDPGQFSTEAFF

v_call: TRBV29-1
j_call: TRBJ2-2
d_call: TRBD2
clone_size: -
cdr3_nt: TGCAGCGTTGTAGGCGGGGGGGCGATCGGGGAGCTGTTTTTT
cdr3_aa: CSVVGGGAIGELFF

v_call: TRBV27
j_call: TRBJ2-5
d_call: -
clone_size: few
cdr3_nt: TGTGCCAGCAGCTTAGACAGCGGCCAAGAGACCCAGTACTTC
cdr3_aa: CASSLDSGQETQYF

v_call: TRBV12-3/TRBV12-4
j_call: TRBJ1-5
d_call: TRBD1
clone_size: many
cdr3_nt: TGTGCCAGCAGTTTAGCGCTAGGACAGGGGAATCAGCCCCAGCATTTT
cdr3_aa: CASSLALGQGNQPQHF

v_call: TRBV10-3
j_call: TRBJ1-2
d_call: TRBD1
clone_size: -
cdr3_nt: TGTGCCATCACGAGGGACAGGGTTAACTATGGCTACACCTTC
cdr3_aa: CAITRDRVNYGYTF

v_call: TRBV6-2/TRBV6-3
j_call: TRBJ2-7
d_call: -
clone_size: -
cdr3_nt: TGTGCCAGCAGTTACTCTGATTACGAGCAGTACTTC
cdr3_aa: CASSYSDYEQYF

v_call: TRBV10-3
j_call: TRBJ1-2
d_call: -
clone_size: many
cdr3_nt: TGTGCCATCAGTGAGGGAAGCGACAGCTATGGCTACACCTTC
cdr3_aa: CAISEGSDSYGYTF

v_call: TRBV7-9
j_call: TRBJ2-2
d_call: TRBD1
clone_size: -
cdr3_nt: TGTGCCAGCAGCGGCCGGGACAGACTTCCCGGGGAGCTGTTTTTT
cdr3_aa: CASSGRDRLPGELFF

v_call: TRBV28
j_call: TRBJ2-7
d_call: -
clone_size: -
cdr3_nt: TGTGCCAGCAGCCCGGACTATGGCGGGCAGTACTTC
cdr3_aa: CASSPDYGGQYF

v_call: TRBV3-1
j_call: TRBJ1-2
d_call: TRBD1
clone_size: -
cdr3_nt: TGTGCCAGCAGCCACGGGGGACAGGGGGCTGACACCTTC
cdr3_aa: CASSHGGQGADTF

v_call: TRBV5-1
j_call: TRBJ2-2
d_call: TRBD2
clone_size: few
cdr3_nt: TGCGCCAGCAGCTTCACCACAACTAGCGGGAGGGCAACCGGGGAGCTGTTTTTT
cdr3_aa: CASSFTTTSGRATGELFF

v_call: TRBV28
j_call: TRBJ2-1
d_call: TRBD1
clone_size: -
cdr3_nt: TGTGCCAGCAGCATCGGGACAGGCATAAACGTGGACAATGAGCAGTTCTTC
cdr3_aa: CASSIGTGINVDNEQFF

v_call: TRBV5-1
j_call: TRBJ2-3
d_call: -
clone_size: -
cdr3_nt: TGCGCCAGCAGCTCAAAACTGAGGGGGATTCCGGATACGCAGTATTTT
cdr3_aa: CASSSKLRGIPDTQYF

v_call: TRBV20-1
j_call: TRBJ1-1
d_call: TRBD1
clone_size: few
cdr3_nt: TGCAGTGCTCCGGGACAGCTTATGAACACTGAAGCTTTCTTT
cdr3_aa: CSAPGQLMNTEAFF

v_call: TRBV12-3/TRBV12-4
j_call: TRBJ2-1
d_call: -
clone_size: -
cdr3_nt: TGTGCCAGCAGTCTCAGGGAGAATGAGCAGTTCTTC
cdr3_aa: CASSLRENEQFF

v_call: TRBV3-1
j_call: TRBJ2-2
d_call: -
clone_size: many
cdr3_nt: TGCGCCAGCAGCCAAGTTGCCGGGGAGCTGTTTTTT
cdr3_aa: CASSQVAGELFF

v_call: TRBV10-1
j_call: TRBJ2-7
d_call: -
clone_size: few
cdr3_nt: TGCGCCAGCAGTGAAGGGGTCCTAACGTACGAGCAGTACTTC
cdr3_aa: CASSEGVLTYEQYF

v_call: TRBV6-5
j_call: TRBJ2-3
d_call: -
clone_size: many
cdr3_nt: TGTGCCAGCAGTTACTCGTTGACAGGAGATACGCAGTATTTT
cdr3_aa: CASSYSLTGDTQYF

v_call: TRBV5-5
j_call: TRBJ2-1
d_call: -
clone_size: few
cdr3_nt: TGTGCCAGCAGCTTCCAGAGCCGCAATGAGCAGTTCTTC
cdr3_aa: CASSFQSRNEQFF

v_call: TRBV9
j_call: TRBJ2-1
d_call: TRBD1
clone_size: few
cdr3_nt: TGTGCCAGCAGCTCTGACAGGGCACTTTTCAATGAGCAGTTCTTC
cdr3_aa: CASSSDRALFNEQFF

v_call: TRBV28
j_call: TRBJ2-5
d_call: -
clone_size: many
cdr3_nt: TGTGCCAGCAGTTTATATCCGACCGACCAGACCCAGTACTTC
cdr3_aa: CASSLYPTDQTQYF

v_call: TRBV4-2
j_call: TRBJ2-5
d_call: -
clone_size: -
cdr3_nt: TGTGCCAGCAGCCAAGAGCACCCTCGCGAGACCCAGTACTTC
cdr3_aa: CASSQEHPRETQYF

v_call: TRBV5-1
j_call: TRBJ1-1
d_call: TRBD1
clone_size: many
cdr3_nt: TGCGCCAGCAGCCTCGCGGGACAGGGGGGCACTGAAGCTTTCTTT
cdr3_aa: CASSLAGQGGTEAFF

v_call: TRBV4-1
j_call: TRBJ2-5
d_call: TRBD2
clone_size: many
cdr3_nt: TGCGCCAGCAGCCCCTCCCAACTAGCGGTGGAGACCCAGTACTTC
cdr3_aa: CASSPSQLAVETQYF

v_call: TRBV11-3
j_call: TRBJ2-7
d_call: -
clone_size: -
cdr3_nt: TGTGCCAGCAGCCCTGTCTCAGGTGGATACGAGCAGTACTTC
cdr3_aa: CASSPVSGGYEQYF

v_call: TRBV10-1
j_call: TRBJ2-7
d_call: TRBD1
clone_size: few
cdr3_nt: TGCGCCAGCAGTGAAGGGGGACAGCTAAACTTC
cdr3_aa: CASSEGGQLNF

v_call: TRBV6-1
j_call: TRBJ1-6
d_call: TRBD1
clone_size: -
cdr3_nt: TGTGCCAGCAGTGGCCCCTGGACAGGGAAATATTCACCCCTCCACTTT
cdr3_aa: CASSGPWTGKYSPLHF

v_call: TRBV20-1
j_call: TRBJ2-5
d_call: TRBD2
clone_size: -
cdr3_nt: TGCAGTGCTAGAGATCTGGGACTAGCGGGAAGTCAAGAGACCCAGTACTTC
cdr3_aa: CSARDLGLAGSQETQYF

v_call: TRBV5-1
j_call: TRBJ2-1
d_call: TRBD2
clone_size: few
cdr3_nt: TGCGCCAGCAGCTCCCGACTAGCGGGAGACATCGATGAGCAGTTCTTC
cdr3_aa: CASSSRLAGDIDEQFF

v_call: TRBV28
j_call: TRBJ2-7
d_call: -
clone_size: -
cdr3_nt: TGTGCCAGCGGGCAAGGGACGATCCACTCCAAGCAGTACTTC
cdr3_aa: CASGQGTIHSKQYF